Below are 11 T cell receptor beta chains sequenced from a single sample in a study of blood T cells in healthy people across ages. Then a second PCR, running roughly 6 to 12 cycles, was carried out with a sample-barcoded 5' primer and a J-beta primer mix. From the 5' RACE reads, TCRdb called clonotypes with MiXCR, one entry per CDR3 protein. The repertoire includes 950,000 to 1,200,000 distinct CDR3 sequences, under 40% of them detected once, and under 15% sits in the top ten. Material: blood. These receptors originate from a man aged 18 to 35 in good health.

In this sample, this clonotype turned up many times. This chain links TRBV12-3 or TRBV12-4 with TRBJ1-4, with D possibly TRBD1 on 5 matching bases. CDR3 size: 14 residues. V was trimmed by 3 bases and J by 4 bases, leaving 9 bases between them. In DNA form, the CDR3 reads TGTGCCAGCAGTTTGGGGCAGGTTAATGAAAAACTGTTTTTT. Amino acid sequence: CASSLGQVNEKLFF.

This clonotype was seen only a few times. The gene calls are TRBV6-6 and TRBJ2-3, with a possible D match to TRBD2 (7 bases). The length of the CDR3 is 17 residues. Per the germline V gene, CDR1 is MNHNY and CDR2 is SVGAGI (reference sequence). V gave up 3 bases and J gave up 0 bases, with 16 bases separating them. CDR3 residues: CASSYPKGGSSTDTQYF. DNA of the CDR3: TGTGCCAGCAGTTATCCAAAGGGGGGGTCTAGCACAGATACGCAGTATTTT.

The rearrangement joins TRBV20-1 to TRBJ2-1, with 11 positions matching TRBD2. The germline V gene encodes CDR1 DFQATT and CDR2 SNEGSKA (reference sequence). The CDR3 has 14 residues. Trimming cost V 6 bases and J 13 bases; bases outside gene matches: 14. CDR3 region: CSAPLAGVEETQFF. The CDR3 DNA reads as TGCAGTGCCCCACTAGCGGGGGTTGAAGAGACCCAGTTCTTC.

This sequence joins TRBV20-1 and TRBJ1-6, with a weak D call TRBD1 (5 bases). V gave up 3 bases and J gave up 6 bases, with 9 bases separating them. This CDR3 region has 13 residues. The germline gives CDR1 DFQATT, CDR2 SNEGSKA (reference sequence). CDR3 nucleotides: TGCAGTGCTAGCCAGGGTGGTAATTCACCCCTCCACTTT. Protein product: CSASQGGNSPLHF.

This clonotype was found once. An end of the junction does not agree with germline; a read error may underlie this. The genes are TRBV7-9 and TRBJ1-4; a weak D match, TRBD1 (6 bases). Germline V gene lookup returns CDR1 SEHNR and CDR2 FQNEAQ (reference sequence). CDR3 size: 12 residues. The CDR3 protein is CASTRGAEELFF. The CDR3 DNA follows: TGTGCCAGCACCCGGGGGGCTGAAGAACTGTTTTTT.

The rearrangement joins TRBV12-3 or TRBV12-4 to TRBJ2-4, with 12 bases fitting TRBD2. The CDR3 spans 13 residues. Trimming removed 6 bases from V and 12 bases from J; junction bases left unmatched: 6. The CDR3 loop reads CASRSSSGGGQYF. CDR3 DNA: TGTGCCAGCAGGTCCTCTAGCGGGGGGGGTCAGTACTTC.

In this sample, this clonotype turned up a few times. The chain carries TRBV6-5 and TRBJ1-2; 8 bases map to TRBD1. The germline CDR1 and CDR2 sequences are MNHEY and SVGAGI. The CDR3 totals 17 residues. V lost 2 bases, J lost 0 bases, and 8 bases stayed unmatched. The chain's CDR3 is CASSYLGQGGTNYGYTF. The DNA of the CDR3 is TGTGCCAGCAGTTACCTAGGACAGGGAGGAACTAACTATGGCTACACCTTC.

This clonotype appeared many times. CDR3 sequence (DNA): TGTGCCAGCAGTTACCGAGGGAAGGGCGAGCAGTACTTC. Translated, it gives CASSYRGKGEQYF. V is TRBV6-6 and J is TRBJ2-7, with a tentative D call TRBD2 (5 bases). CDR1 and CDR2 from the germline V gene are MNHNY and SVGAGI (reference sequence). Deletions cut 2 bases from V and 6 bases from J, with 11 bases between. This CDR3 spans 13 amino acids.

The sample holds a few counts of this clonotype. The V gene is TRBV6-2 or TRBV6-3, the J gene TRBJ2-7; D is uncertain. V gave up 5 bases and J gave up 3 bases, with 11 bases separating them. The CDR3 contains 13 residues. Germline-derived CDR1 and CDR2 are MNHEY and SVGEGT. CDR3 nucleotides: TGTGCCAGCAGTACCGGGTCTAACTACGAGCAGTACTTC. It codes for CASSTGSNYEQYF.

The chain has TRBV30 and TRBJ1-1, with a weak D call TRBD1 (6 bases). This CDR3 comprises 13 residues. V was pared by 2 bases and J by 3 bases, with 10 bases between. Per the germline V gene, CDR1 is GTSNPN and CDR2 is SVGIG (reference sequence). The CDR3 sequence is CAWSPTGYTEAFF. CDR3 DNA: TGTGCCTGGAGTCCCACAGGGTACACTGAAGCTTTCTTT.

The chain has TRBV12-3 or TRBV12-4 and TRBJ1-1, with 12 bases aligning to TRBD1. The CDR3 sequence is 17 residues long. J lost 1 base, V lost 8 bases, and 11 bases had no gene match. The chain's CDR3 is CASGTGTGGFRNTEAFF. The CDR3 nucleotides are TGTGCCAGCGGGACCGGGACAGGGGGCTTCCGGAACACTGAAGCTTTCTTT.